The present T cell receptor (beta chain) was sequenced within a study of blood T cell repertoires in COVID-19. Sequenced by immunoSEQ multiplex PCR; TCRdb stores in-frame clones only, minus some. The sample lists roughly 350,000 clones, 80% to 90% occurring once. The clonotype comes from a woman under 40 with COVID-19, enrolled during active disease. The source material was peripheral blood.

The CDR3 DNA reads TGCAGCGTTGTTGGTAGCGGGAGCACAGATACGCAGTATTTT. It specifies CSVVGSGSTDTQYF. V is TRBV29-1 and J is TRBJ2-3; 7 nucleotides match TRBD2. Germline V gene data show CDR1 as SQVTM and CDR2 as ANQGSEA. The CDR3 has 14 amino acids. J gave up 0 bases and V 4 bases, and 4 bases lay outside the gene matches.